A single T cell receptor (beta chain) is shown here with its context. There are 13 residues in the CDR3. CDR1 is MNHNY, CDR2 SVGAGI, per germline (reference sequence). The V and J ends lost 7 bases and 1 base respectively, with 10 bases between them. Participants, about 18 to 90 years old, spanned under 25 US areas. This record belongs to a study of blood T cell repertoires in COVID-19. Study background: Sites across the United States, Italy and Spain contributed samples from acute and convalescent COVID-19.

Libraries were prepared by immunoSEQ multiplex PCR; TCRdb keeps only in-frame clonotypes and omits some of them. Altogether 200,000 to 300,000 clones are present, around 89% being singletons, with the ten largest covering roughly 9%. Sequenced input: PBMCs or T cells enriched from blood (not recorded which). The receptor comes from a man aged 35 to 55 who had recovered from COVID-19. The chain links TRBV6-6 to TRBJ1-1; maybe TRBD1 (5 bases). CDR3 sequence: CASINGQNTEAFF. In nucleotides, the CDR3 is TGTGCCAGCATAAACGGACAGAACACTGAAGCTTTCTTT.